This entry lists 2 T cell receptor beta chains sequenced from one sample in a study of blood T cells in healthy people across ages. Combining a sample-barcoded 5' primer with a J-beta primer mix, a second PCR ran for roughly 7 to 11 cycles. In TCRdb, the 5' RACE reads were re-called with MiXCR into one record per CDR3 protein. The profile shows hundreds of thousands of distinct CDR3 sequences, about 45% of them singletons. The sample taken for sequencing was blood. The receptors shown here come from a man of 80 years or more in good health.

The table lists this clonotype with a few counts. The V call is TRBV5-1, the J call TRBJ2-5, with D perhaps matching TRBD2 (6 bases). Trimming removed 4 bases from V and 0 bases from J, with 16 bases in between. The CDR3 runs to 16 residues. From germline, CDR1 is SGHRS and CDR2 YFSETQ. The CDR3 nucleotides are TGCGCCAGCAGCGGGGGGACTGGGGGGTACCAAGAGACCCAGTACTTC. It translates to CASSGGTGGYQETQYF.

This clonotype was seen more than once but under ten times. The gene calls are TRBV15 and TRBJ2-7, with D possibly TRBD1 on 5 matching bases. The V gene's germline CDR1 is LNHNV and CDR2 YYDKDF (reference sequence). V was cut by 0 bases and J by 6 bases, with 12 bases left in between. The CDR3 is 14 amino acids. The CDR3 region is CATSRDLRATEQYF. The CDR3 DNA sequence: TGTGCCACCAGCAGAGATCTCAGGGCGACCGAGCAGTACTTC.